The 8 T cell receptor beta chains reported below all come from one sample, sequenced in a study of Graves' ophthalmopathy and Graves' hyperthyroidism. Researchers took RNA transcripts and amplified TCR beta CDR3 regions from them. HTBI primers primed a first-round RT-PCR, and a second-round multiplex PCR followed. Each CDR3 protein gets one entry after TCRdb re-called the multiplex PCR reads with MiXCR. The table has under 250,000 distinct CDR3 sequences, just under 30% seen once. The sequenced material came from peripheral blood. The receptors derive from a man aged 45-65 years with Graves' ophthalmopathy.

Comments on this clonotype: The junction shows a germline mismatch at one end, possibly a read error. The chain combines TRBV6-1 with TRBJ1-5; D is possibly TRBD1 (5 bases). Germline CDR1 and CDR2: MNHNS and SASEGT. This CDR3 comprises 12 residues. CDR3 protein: CASSDSGAPLDF. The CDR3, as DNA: TGTGCCAGCAGTGACAGCGGGGCACCGTTGGATTTT.

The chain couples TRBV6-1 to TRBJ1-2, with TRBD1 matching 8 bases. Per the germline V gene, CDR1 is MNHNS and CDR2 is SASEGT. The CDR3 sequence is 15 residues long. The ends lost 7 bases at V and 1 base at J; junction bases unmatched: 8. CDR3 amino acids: CASTRTGMVNYGYTF. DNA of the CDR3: TGTGCCAGCACAAGGACAGGGATGGTTAACTATGGCTACACCTTC.

The CDR3 loop is CASRRAGGTSYGYTF. In DNA, the CDR3 is TGTGCCAGCAGGCGGGCAGGGGGTACTAGCTATGGCTACACCTTC. The J gene is TRBJ1-2, the V gene TRBV6-1; TRBD1 agrees at 7 bases. The CDR3 has 15 amino acids. Trimming took 6 bases from V and 4 from J; bases not matched to a gene: 11. Germline CDR1 is MNHNS and CDR2 is SASEGT.

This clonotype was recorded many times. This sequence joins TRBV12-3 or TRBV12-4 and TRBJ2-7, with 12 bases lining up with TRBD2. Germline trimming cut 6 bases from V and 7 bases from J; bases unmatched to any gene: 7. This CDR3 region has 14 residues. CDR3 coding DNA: TGTGCCAGCAGCAGAGGACTAGCGGGAAGTGAGCAGTACTTC. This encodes CASSRGLAGSEQYF.

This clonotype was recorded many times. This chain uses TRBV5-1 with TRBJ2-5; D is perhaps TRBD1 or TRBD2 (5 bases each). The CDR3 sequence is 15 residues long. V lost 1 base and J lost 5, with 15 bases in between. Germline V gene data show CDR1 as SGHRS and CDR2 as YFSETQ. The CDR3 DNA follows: TGCGCCAGCAGCTTGAACGCTGGGACCGGGGAGACCCAGTACTTC. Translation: CASSLNAGTGETQYF.

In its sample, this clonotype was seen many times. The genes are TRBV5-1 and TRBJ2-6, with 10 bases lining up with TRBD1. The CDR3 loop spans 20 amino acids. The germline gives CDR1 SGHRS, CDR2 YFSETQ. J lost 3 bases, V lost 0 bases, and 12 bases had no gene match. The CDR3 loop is CASSLGETGGIVGGANVLTF. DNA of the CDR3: TGCGCCAGCAGCTTGGGCGAGACAGGGGGCATCGTAGGTGGGGCCAACGTCCTGACTTTC.

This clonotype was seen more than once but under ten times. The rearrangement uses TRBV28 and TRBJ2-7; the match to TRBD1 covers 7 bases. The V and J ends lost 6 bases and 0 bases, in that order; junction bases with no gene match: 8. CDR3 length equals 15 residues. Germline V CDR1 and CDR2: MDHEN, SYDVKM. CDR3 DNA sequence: TGTGCCAGCAGCGAAGGGGGCCCGAGCTCCTACGAGCAGTACTTC. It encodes CASSEGGPSSYEQYF.

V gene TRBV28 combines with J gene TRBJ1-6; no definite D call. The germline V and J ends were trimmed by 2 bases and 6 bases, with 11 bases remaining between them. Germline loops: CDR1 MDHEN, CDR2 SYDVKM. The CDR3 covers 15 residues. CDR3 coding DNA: TGTGCCAGCAGTTTAGCGCCCGAACTTAATTCACCCCTCCACTTT. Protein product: CASSLAPELNSPLHF.